The clone carrying this T cell receptor beta chain was counted between two and nine times. Clones were read by immunoSEQ multiplex PCR, and TCRdb kept only the in-frame ones, dropping some. The sample contains 200,000 to 300,000 clones, about 87% of which appear only once. This record belongs to a study of blood T cell repertoires in COVID-19. Study information: Researchers got acute and convalescent COVID-19 samples from the United States, Italy and Spain. The analysed material was cDNA or gDNA that came from T cells, B-cell-depleted T cells, or PBMCs.

The participants were between 18 and 89 years old and came from under 25 US areas. Sequencing used PBMCs or T cells enriched from blood (not recorded which). This sequence was found in a woman aged 40 to 49 with acute COVID-19.

CDR3 amino acids: CASSSTGNTRNYGYTF. CDR3 DNA sequence: TGTGCCAGCAGTTCGACAGGGAACACCAGAAACTATGGCTACACCTTC. The chain recombines TRBV28 with TRBJ1-2; 7 bases line up with TRBD1. J lost 2 bases, V lost 4 bases, and 10 bases had no gene match. This CDR3 spans 16 amino acids. The germline V gene encodes CDR1 MDHEN and CDR2 SYDVKM.